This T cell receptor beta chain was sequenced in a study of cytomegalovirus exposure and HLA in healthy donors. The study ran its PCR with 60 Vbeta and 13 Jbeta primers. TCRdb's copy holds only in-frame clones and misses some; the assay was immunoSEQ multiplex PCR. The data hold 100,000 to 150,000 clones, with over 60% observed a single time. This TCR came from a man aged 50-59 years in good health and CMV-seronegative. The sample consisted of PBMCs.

CDR3 loop: CASSPGAGGGKTQYF. The CDR3 nucleotides are TGTGCCAGCAGCCCCGGAGCGGGGGGCGGAAAGACCCAGTACTTC. The chain is built from TRBV7-2 and TRBJ2-5; 9 nucleotides line up with TRBD2. Germline V gene sequence: CDR1 SGHTA, CDR2 FQGNSA. V was clipped by 5 bases and J by 6 bases; unmatched bases: 10. The CDR3 totals 15 residues. The variable domain in full, completed from reference TRBV7-2 and TRBJ2-5, reads GAGVSQSPSNKVTEKGKDVELRCDPISGHTALYWYRQSLGQGLEFLIYFQGNSAPDKSGLPSDRFSAERTGGSVSTLTIQRTQQEDSAVYLCASSPGAGGGKTQYFGPGTRLLVL.